This entry is about one TCR beta chain. The data belong to a study of blood T cell repertoires in COVID-19. Study summary: Acute and convalescent COVID-19 specimens originated in the United States, Italy and Spain. Sources were T cells, B-cell-depleted T cells, or PBMCs; the material itself was cDNA or gDNA.

Trimming cost V 4 bases and J 2 bases, with 3 bases left between them. This CDR3 has 11 amino acids. The germline V gene encodes CDR1 SGHAT and CDR2 FQDESV (reference sequence). The authors' processing: Amplification with reference gene primers provided the estimates of nucleated cell counts. The repertoire was sequenced with immunoSEQ multiplex PCR; TCRdb's copy has only in-frame clones and lacks some. V, J and clone size reflect that table, while D and trimming were determined from the DNA. The repertoire has a few hundred thousand clones, about 90% of them found once; the top ten carry roughly 1.4%.

V is TRBV11-1 and J is TRBJ2-7; D not certain. Sequencing input: peripheral blood. The TCR comes from an elderly man with acute or convalescent COVID-19. The CDR3 DNA is TGTGCCAGCAGCTCAGCCTACGAGCAGTACTTC. It codes for CASSSAYEQYF.